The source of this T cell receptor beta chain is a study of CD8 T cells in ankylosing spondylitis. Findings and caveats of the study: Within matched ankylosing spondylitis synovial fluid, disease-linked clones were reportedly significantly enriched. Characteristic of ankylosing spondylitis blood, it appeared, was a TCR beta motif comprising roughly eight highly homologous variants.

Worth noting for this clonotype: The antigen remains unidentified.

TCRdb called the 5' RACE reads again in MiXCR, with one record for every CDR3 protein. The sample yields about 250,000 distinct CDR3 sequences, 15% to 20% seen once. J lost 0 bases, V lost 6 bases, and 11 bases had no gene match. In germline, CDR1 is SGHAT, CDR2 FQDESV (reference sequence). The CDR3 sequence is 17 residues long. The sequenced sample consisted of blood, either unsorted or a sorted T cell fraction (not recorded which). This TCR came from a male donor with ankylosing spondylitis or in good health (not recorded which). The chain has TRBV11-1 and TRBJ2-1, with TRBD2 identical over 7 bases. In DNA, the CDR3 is TGTGCCAGCAGTCGAGGACTAGAGGGGTTCTCCTACAATGAGCAGTTCTTC. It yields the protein CASSRGLEGFSYNEQFF.